A selection of T cell receptor beta chains follows, all from one sample in a study of blood T cells in healthy people across ages. Using its own MiXCR run on the 5' RACE reads, TCRdb lists one record per CDR3 protein. This sample yields about 320,000 distinct CDR3 sequences, of which roughly a quarter are seen a single time; 29% belongs to the top ten. Sequencing was performed on blood. These receptors all stem from a woman aged 70-85 years in good health. CDR3s include the opening cysteine and the closing phenylalanine or tryptophan. Fields, in order: clone size, D gene, V gene, J gene, CDR3 protein, CDR3 DNA. D genes are given only for firm matches. Size is omitted from some rows. Given values are once, few, many or a class for expanded clones.

>once|NA|TRBV5-1|TRBJ2-5
CASSLEWSQETQYF
TGCGCCAGCAGCTTGGAGTGGAGCCAAGAGACCCAGTACTTC
>few|NA|TRBV19|TRBJ1-4
CASSIPGGNEKLFF
TGTGCCAGTAGTATACCCGGAGGTAATGAAAAACTGTTTTTT
>NA|NA|TRBV4-1|TRBJ2-6
CASQDPRIGSGANVLTF
TGCGCCAGCCAGGACCCCCGTATTGGGTCTGGGGCCAACGTCCTGACTTTC
>NA|NA|TRBV6-2/TRBV6-3|TRBJ1-5
CASSSIGLGDNQPQHF
TGCGCCAGCAGTTCGATTGGTCTCGGGGACAATCAGCCCCAGCATTTT
>few|TRBD1|TRBV19|TRBJ1-5
CATQTGAGYQPQHF
TGTGCCACTCAGACAGGGGCGGGATATCAGCCCCAGCATTTT
>NA|NA|TRBV11-2|TRBJ2-7
CDSSSGRGEQYF
TGTGACAGCAGCTCAGGTCGGGGCGAGCAGTACTTC
>NA|NA|TRBV5-1|TRBJ2-3
CASSLAEGGDTQYF
TGCGCCAGCAGCTTGGCCGAAGGTGGGGATACGCAGTATTTT
>NA|NA|TRBV19|TRBJ1-6
CASTGRGSPLHF
TGTGCCAGTACTGGGAGGGGCTCACCCCTCCACTTT
>few|NA|TRBV28|TRBJ2-6
CASRESPGANVLTF
TGTGCCAGCAGAGAATCTCCTGGGGCCAACGTCCTGACTTTC
>NA|NA|TRBV1|TRBJ2-7
CTSSQVGGNEQYF
TGCACCAGCAGCCAAGTGGGTGGCAACGAGCAGTACTTC
>many|NA|TRBV6-5|TRBJ2-5
CASRIEGQRQETQYF
TGTGCCAGCCGCATTGAGGGACAAAGGCAAGAGACCCAGTACTTC
>few|NA|TRBV29-1|TRBJ2-5
CSVEGVDSTPETQYF
TGCAGCGTTGAGGGGGTTGACTCCACCCCGGAGACCCAGTACTTC
>few|NA|TRBV18|TRBJ2-7
CASSPQGWYEQYF
TGTGCCAGCTCACCACAGGGGTGGTACGAGCAGTACTTC
>few|TRBD2|TRBV9|TRBJ2-5
CASSPSNKAGVQEAQYF
TGTGCCAGCAGCCCCTCCAACAAAGCGGGAGTTCAAGAGGCCCAGTACTTC
>many|NA|TRBV27|TRBJ1-5
CASSLEGGSNQPQHF
TGTGCCAGCAGTTTAGAGGGGGGAAGCAATCAGCCCCAGCATTTT
>few|NA|TRBV3-1|TRBJ1-1
CASSQGSVNTEAFF
TGTGCCAGCAGCCAAGGGTCAGTGAACACTGAAGCTTTCTTT
>many|TRBD2|TRBV7-6|TRBJ2-3
CASSFGLAGADTQYF
TGTGCCAGCAGCTTTGGACTAGCGGGAGCAGATACGCAGTATTTT
>NA|TRBD1|TRBV3-1|TRBJ2-7
CASSTGTGGLEQYF
TGTGCCAGCAGCACCGGGACAGGGGGTCTCGAGCAGTACTTC
>NA|NA|TRBV19|TRBJ1-4
CASSPDEFSVFF
TGTGCCAGTAGTCCGGACGAATTTTCGGTGTTTTTT
>few|NA|TRBV11-2|TRBJ1-6
CASSLSGAYGSPLHF
TGTGCCAGCAGCTTATCAGGGGCCTATGGATCACCCCTCCACTTT
>few|NA|TRBV6-5|TRBJ1-2
CASSYSGGRYGYTF
TGTGCCAGCAGTTACTCTGGGGGCCGGTATGGCTACACCTTC
>NA|TRBD1|TRBV10-3|TRBJ2-7
CAISGTGSSYEQYF
TGTGCCATCAGTGGGACAGGGAGCTCCTACGAGCAGTACTTC
>NA|TRBD2|TRBV7-2|TRBJ2-1
CASSCLAGVYNEQFF
TGTGCCAGCAGCTGTTTGGCGGGAGTTTACAATGAGCAGTTCTTC
>NA|TRBD2|TRBV20-1|TRBJ2-3
CSAKRYRGLARQTDTQYF
TGCAGTGCTAAAAGATACCGAGGACTAGCGAGACAGACAGATACGCAGTATTTT
>many|TRBD1|TRBV6-6|TRBJ2-5
CAAGQEEETQYF
TGTGCCGCGGGACAGGAGGAAGAGACCCAGTACTTC
>NA|NA|TRBV7-2|TRBJ1-4
CASSSNRAVNEKLFF
TGTGCCAGCAGCTCAAACCGGGCCGTAAATGAAAAACTGTTTTTT
>few|TRBD2|TRBV28|TRBJ2-3
CASCSGSTDTQYF
TGTGCCAGCTGTAGCGGGAGTACAGATACGCAGTATTTT
>few|NA|TRBV5-1|TRBJ1-1
CASSPQQNTEAFF
TGCGCCAGCAGCCCACAACAGAACACTGAAGCTTTCTTT
>few|TRBD1|TRBV27|TRBJ2-4
CASSLSTGGARNIQYF
TGTGCCAGCAGTTTATCGACAGGGGGCGCCCGAAACATTCAGTACTTC
>few|NA|TRBV29-1|TRBJ2-5
CSVEIGGSETQYF
TGCAGCGTTGAAATTGGGGGTTCGGAGACCCAGTACTTC
>few|TRBD1|TRBV20-1|TRBJ2-7
CSAQTGAYEQYF
TGCAGTGCGCAGACAGGGGCTTACGAGCAGTACTTC
>few|NA|TRBV3-1|TRBJ2-7
CACSATYEQYF
TGTGCCTGCAGCGCAACCTACGAGCAGTACTTC
>NA|NA|TRBV6-2/TRBV6-3|TRBJ1-2
CASRRGGGYTF
TGTGCCAGCAGGCGGGGCGGAGGCTACACCTTC